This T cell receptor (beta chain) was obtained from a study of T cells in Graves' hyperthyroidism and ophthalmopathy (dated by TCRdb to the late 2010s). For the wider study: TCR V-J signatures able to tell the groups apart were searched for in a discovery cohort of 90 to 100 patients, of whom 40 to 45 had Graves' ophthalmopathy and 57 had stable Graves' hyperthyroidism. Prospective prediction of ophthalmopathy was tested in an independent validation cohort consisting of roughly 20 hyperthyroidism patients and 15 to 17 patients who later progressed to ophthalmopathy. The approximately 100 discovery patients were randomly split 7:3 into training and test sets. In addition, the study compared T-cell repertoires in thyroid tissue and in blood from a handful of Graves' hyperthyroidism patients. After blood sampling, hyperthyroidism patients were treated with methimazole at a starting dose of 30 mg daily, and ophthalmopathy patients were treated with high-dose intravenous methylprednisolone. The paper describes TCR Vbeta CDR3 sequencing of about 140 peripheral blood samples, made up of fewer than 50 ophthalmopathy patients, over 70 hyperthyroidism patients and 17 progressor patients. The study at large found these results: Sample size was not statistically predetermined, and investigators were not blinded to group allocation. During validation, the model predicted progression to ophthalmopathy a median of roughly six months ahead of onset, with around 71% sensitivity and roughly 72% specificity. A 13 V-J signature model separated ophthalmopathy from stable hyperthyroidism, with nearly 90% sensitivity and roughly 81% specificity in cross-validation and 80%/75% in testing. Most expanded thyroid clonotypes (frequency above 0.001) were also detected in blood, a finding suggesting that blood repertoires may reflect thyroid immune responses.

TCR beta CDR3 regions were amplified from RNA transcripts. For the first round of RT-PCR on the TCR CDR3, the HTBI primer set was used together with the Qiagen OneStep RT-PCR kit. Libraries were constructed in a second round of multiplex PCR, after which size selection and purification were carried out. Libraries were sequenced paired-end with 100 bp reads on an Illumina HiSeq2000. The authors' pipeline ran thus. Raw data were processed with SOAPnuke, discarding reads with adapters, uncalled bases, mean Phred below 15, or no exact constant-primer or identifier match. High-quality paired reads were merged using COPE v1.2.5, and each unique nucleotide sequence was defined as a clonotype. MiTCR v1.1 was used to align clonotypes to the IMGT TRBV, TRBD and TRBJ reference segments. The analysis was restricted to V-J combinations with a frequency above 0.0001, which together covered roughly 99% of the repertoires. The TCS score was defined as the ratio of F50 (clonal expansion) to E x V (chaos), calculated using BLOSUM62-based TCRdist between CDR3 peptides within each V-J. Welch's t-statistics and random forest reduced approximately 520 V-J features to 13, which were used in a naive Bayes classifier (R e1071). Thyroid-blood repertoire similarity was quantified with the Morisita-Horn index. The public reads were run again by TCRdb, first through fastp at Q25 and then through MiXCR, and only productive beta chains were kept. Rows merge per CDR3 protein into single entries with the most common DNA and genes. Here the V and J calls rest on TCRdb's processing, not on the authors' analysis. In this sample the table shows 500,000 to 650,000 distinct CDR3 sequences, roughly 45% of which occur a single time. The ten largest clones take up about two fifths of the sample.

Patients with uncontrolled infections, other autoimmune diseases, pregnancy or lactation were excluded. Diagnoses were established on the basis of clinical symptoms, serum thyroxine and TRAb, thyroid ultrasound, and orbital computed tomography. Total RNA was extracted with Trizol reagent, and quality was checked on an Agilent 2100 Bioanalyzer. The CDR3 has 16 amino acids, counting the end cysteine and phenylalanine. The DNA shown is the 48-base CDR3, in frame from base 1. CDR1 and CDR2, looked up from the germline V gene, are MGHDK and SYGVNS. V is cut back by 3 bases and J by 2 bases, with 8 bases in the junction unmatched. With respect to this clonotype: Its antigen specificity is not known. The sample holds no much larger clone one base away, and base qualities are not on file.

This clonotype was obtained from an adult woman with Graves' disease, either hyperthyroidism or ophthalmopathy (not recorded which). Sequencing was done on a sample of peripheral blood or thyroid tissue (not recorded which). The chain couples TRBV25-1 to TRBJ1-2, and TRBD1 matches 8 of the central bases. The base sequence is TGTGCCAGCAGTGAGGGACGGGACAGGCCCAACTATGGCTACACCTTC. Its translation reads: CASSEGRDRPNYGYTF.